Below, 2 T cell receptor beta chains from the same sample are listed, as sequenced in a study of beta chain features in type 1 diabetes. Study-level points and caveats: Moderate yet significant TCRB CDR3 shortening was seen in Type 1 diabetes patients in all four CD4+ subsets.

No antigen is known for these receptors. Expressed TCRB transcripts were sequenced, since all the RNA that had been isolated was reverse transcribed. Profiled with immunoSEQ multiplex PCR; TCRdb holds only in-frame clones, not every one. The data hold 600,000 or so clones, with about 14% observed a single time. What was sequenced was naive CD4+ T cells from blood. The source of these receptors is a man aged 18 to 29 with type 1 diabetes.

On this clone: Other DNA sequences in the sample encode the same CDR3. This chain links TRBV15 with TRBJ2-7, with D possibly TRBD2 on 6 matching bases. V was shortened by 1 base and J by 3 bases, with 10 bases between the two germline ends. The CDR3 covers 14 residues. Germline CDR1 reads LNHNV; CDR2 reads YYDKDF (reference sequence). CDR3 nucleotide sequence: TGTGCCACCAGCAGAGGTGGGGACTTCTACGAGCAGTACTTC. The encoded protein is CATSRGGDFYEQYF. Full variable domain (remainder filled in from reference TRBV15 and TRBJ2-7): DAMVIQNPRYQVTQFGKPVTLSCSQTLNHNVMYWYQQKSSQAPKLLFHYYDKDFNNEADTPDNFQSRRPNTSFCFLDIRSPGLGDTAMYLCATSRGGDFYEQYFGPGTRLTVT.

The V call is TRBV14, the J call TRBJ1-1; 7 bases are shared with TRBD1. Unmatched junction bases numbered 5, after V lost 4 bases and J lost 6 bases. CDR1 and CDR2 from the germline V gene are SGHDN and FVKESK. The CDR3 totals 13 residues. The CDR3 region is CASSPRTGAEAFF. The CDR3 DNA is TGTGCCAGCAGCCCTCGGACAGGCGCTGAAGCTTTCTTT.